These T cell receptor beta chains were read from a single sample in a study of blood T cell repertoires in COVID-19. Here immunoSEQ multiplex PCR was the method, and the copy in TCRdb shows in-frame clones only, minus some. The data show about 310,000 clones, with roughly 87% seen just once and around 8.9% held by the top ten. Specimen: PBMCs or T cells enriched from blood (not recorded which). The receptors stem from a woman younger than 30 who had recovered from COVID-19. Both conserved end residues are part of each CDR3. The D gene is left open where the match is weak. Rows may omit the clone size; those that give it use once, few, many or a size class.

D gene	clone size	V gene	J gene	CDR3 DNA	CDR3 protein
TRBD1	NA	TRBV7-3	TRBJ2-5	TGTGCCAGCAGCTTACTGGGACAGGGGAGCCAGACCCAGTACTTC	CASSLLGQGSQTQYF
TRBD1	once	TRBV4-2	TRBJ1-2	TGTGCCAGCAGCCAAGCCCTCGGGACAGGGACACTCTATGGCTACACCTTC	CASSQALGTGTLYGYTF
TRBD1	NA	TRBV7-2	TRBJ1-3	TGTGCCAGCAGCTCCGCGACAGGGGCTGGAAACACCATATATTTT	CASSSATGAGNTIYF
TRBD2	once	TRBV4-2	TRBJ2-3	TGTGCCAGCAGCCACGGCTCAGCGGGGCCCACAGATACGCAGTATTTT	CASSHGSAGPTDTQYF
TRBD1	NA	TRBV18	TRBJ1-4	TGTGCCAGCTCACTATCGACTACCGGGACAGGGGTAAAAAAACTGTTTTTT	CASSLSTTGTGVKKLFF
NA	NA	TRBV4-3	TRBJ2-2	TGCGCCAGCAGCCATAGAAGTGGCGGGTTTACCGGGGAGCTGTTTTTT	CASSHRSGGFTGELFF
TRBD1	NA	TRBV5-6	TRBJ1-2	TGTGCCAGCAGCAAATGGGACAGGTATGCGAATGGCGCCTTC	CASSKWDRYANGAF
TRBD1	NA	TRBV30	TRBJ1-2	TGTGCCTGGGCGGACAGGGGCGCAAACGGCTACACCTTC	CAWADRGANGYTF
NA	NA	TRBV18	TRBJ2-7	TGTGCCAGCTCACCGAGAGCGGGTTTCTCCTACGAGCAGTACTTC	CASSPRAGFSYEQYF
NA	few	TRBV7-9	TRBJ2-7	TGTGCCTCATCCTCGCTGAGCTCCTACGAGCAGTACTTC	CASSSLSSYEQYF
NA	NA	TRBV15	TRBJ1-6	TGTGCCACCAACGAGTACAGGGACGTTTCACCCCTCCACTTT	CATNEYRDVSPLHF
NA	NA	TRBV4-3	TRBJ2-1	TGCGCCAGCAGCCAAGATGGGGCGAGGTACAATGAGCAGTTCTTC	CASSQDGARYNEQFF
NA	NA	TRBV6-1	TRBJ1-1	TGTGCCAGCAGTGACCGACGGGGACTCAACACTGAAGCTTTCTTT	CASSDRRGLNTEAFF
TRBD1	NA	TRBV10-2	TRBJ1-5	TGCGCCAGCACTAGGGACAGGGGTGGTCAGCCCCAGCATTTT	CASTRDRGGQPQHF
NA	NA	TRBV27	TRBJ1-5	TGTGCCAGCAGTTTATGGGGGGTCGAGGGCAATCAGCCCCAGCATTTT	CASSLWGVEGNQPQHF
NA	NA	TRBV6-5	TRBJ2-7	TGTGCCAGCAGTTACGCAGGGGCGCCCTGGAACGAGCAGTACTTC	CASSYAGAPWNEQYF
NA	NA	TRBV12-3/TRBV12-4	TRBJ2-1	TGTGCCAGCAGTTTACCGCCGGTTTATGAGCAGTTCTTC	CASSLPPVYEQFF
TRBD1	NA	TRBV28	TRBJ1-1	TGTGCCAGCAGGGGGACAGGGCCGGTGACTGAAGCTTTCTTT	CASRGTGPVTEAFF
NA	NA	TRBV11-2	TRBJ2-3	TGTGCCAGCAGCTCCGAGCGTAGCAGTAGCACAGATACGCAGTATTTT	CASSSERSSSTDTQYF
TRBD1	NA	TRBV19	TRBJ2-5	TGTGCCAGTAGTCAATGGACAGGGGGGAAAGAGACCCAGTACTTC	CASSQWTGGKETQYF
TRBD1	NA	TRBV6-4	TRBJ1-2	TGTGCCAGCAGTGAATCAGGGAGGACAGGGAACTATGGCTACACCTTC	CASSESGRTGNYGYTF
TRBD2	NA	TRBV28	TRBJ2-5	TGTGCCAGCAGTACTAGCGGGGGGCCCCCCCGGGAGACCCAGTACTTC	CASSTSGGPPRETQYF
NA	NA	TRBV12-3/TRBV12-4	TRBJ1-1	TGTGCCAGCAGCTTGGACAGATACACTGAAGCTTTCTTT	CASSLDRYTEAFF
NA	NA	TRBV28	TRBJ2-7	TGTGCCAGCAGTTGGACACACGAGCAGTACTTC	CASSWTHEQYF
NA	NA	TRBV12-3/TRBV12-4	TRBJ1-1	TGTGCCAGCAGACCCCCGGGTGAAGCTTTCTTT	CASRPPGEAFF
NA	NA	TRBV3-1/TRBV3-2	TRBJ1-6	TGTGCCAGCAGCCAAAGCAGGGCCAATTCACCCCTCCACTTT	CASSQSRANSPLHF
TRBD2	NA	TRBV3-1/TRBV3-2	TRBJ2-2	TGTGCCCGCAGCCCCTTGGCGGGGGGGGGCCCCGGGGAGCTGTTTTTT	CARSPLAGGGPGELFF
NA	NA	TRBV30	TRBJ1-1	TGTGCCTGGAGTGTACTAGGATTTAACACTGAAGCTTTCTTT	CAWSVLGFNTEAFF
NA	NA	TRBV11-2	TRBJ2-1	TGTGCCAGCAGCTTAGTACTTGGCTACAATGAGCAGTTCTTC	CASSLVLGYNEQFF
TRBD1	NA	TRBV5-1	TRBJ1-6	TGCGCCAGCAGCTTGGACAGGGGATTATATAATTCACCCCTCCACTTT	CASSLDRGLYNSPLHF
NA	NA	TRBV27	TRBJ1-2	TGTGCCAGCAGTTTATCGTCCAGCTATGGCTACACCTTC	CASSLSSSYGYTF
NA	once	TRBV30	TRBJ2-5	TGTGCCTGGAGTGTAAAAGGGGTGGGTGAGACCCAGTACTTC	CAWSVKGVGETQYF
NA	NA	TRBV29-1	TRBJ2-7	TGCAGCGCCCAAGGGGATGAGTTCTACGAGCAGTACTTC	CSAQGDEFYEQYF